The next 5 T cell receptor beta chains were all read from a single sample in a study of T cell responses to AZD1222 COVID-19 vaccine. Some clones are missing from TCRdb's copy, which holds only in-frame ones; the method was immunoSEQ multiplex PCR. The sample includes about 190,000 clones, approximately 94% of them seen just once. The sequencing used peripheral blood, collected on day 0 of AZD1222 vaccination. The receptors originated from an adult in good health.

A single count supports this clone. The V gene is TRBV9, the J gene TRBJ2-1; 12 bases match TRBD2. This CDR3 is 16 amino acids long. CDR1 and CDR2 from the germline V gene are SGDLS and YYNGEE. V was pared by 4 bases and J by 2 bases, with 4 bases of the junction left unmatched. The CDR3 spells CASSTRTSGTYNEQFF. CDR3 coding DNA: TGTGCCAGCAGCACGCGGACTAGCGGGACCTACAATGAGCAGTTCTTC.

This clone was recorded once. DNA for the CDR3: TGTGCCAGCAGCTCCGGGACCGACGGACTAACCTACGAGCAGTACTTC. Translation gives CASSSGTDGLTYEQYF. V gene TRBV11-2 combines with J gene TRBJ2-7; TRBD2 is a possible D gene (6 bases). The CDR3 has 16 amino acids. Trimming shortened V by 4 bases and J by 2 bases, and 18 bases separated the two germline ends. From germline, CDR1 is SGHAT and CDR2 FQNNGV.

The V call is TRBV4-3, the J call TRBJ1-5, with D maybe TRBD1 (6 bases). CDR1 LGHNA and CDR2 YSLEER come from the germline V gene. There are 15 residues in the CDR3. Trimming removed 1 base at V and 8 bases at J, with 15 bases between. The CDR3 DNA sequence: TGCGCCAGCAGCCAAGGGATGGGGGCGGGGGAGCCCCAGCATTTT. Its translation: CASSQGMGAGEPQHF.

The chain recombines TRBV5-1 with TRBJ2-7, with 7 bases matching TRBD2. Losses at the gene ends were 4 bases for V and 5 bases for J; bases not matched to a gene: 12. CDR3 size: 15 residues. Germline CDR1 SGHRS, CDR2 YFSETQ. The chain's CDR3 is CASSVIPGGPHEQYF. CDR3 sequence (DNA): TGCGCCAGCAGCGTCATCCCGGGAGGTCCCCACGAGCAGTACTTC.

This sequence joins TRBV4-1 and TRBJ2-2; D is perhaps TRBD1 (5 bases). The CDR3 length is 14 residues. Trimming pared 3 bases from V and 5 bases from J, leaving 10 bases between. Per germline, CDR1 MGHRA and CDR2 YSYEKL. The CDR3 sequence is CASSQNDRTGELFF. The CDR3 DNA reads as TGCGCCAGCAGCCAGAATGACAGAACCGGGGAGCTGTTTTTT.